This T cell receptor beta chain was recorded in a study of blood T cell repertoires in COVID-19. Germline CDR1 MNHEY, CDR2 SVGAGI. V was clipped by 4 bases and J by 9 bases; unmatched bases: 10. The CDR3 has 14 amino acids. Libraries were prepared by immunoSEQ multiplex PCR; TCRdb keeps only in-frame clonotypes and omits some of them. This repertoire shows 250,000 or so clones, more than 75% found once; its top ten account for about 12%. This clone was seen a handful of times. The sequence came from a man aged 80 or over with acute or convalescent COVID-19. The sequencing input was peripheral blood. The chain carries TRBV6-5 and TRBJ1-2, with 8 bases matching TRBD1. The CDR3 spells CASSSPTGAMSYTF. DNA of the CDR3: TGTGCCAGCAGTTCCCCGACAGGGGCGATGAGCTACACCTTC.